The next 3 T cell receptor beta chains were all read from a single sample in a study of response to subunit inactivated influenza vaccine. MiXCR, applied by TCRdb to the RT-PCR reads, yields one record per CDR3 protein. The sample includes about 180,000 distinct CDR3 sequences, around 9% seen only once; the top ten take about 11%. The sequenced sample was non-naive T cells sorted from PBMCs, obtained on the day of vaccination. The receptor set was obtained from a man aged 50 or older who received an inactivated influenza vaccine.

This clonotype was observed a few times. CDR3 in DNA: TGTGCCAGCAGCCTCAGCCAGAGTTCTAACTATGGCTACACCTTC. Protein: CASSLSQSSNYGYTF. This chain joins TRBV9 and TRBJ1-2; D is unclear. The CDR3 consists of 15 residues. In germline, CDR1 is SGDLS, CDR2 YYNGEE. V was cut by 4 bases and J by 0 bases, with 13 bases left in between.

The chain joins TRBV6-2 or TRBV6-3 to TRBJ1-1, with a tentative D call TRBD1 (5 bases). V lost 3 bases and J 4 bases, leaving 12 bases between the germline ends. Germline V CDR1 and CDR2: MNHEY, SVGEGT. The CDR3 length is 14 residues. Written as DNA, the CDR3 is TGTGCCAGCAGTTATATGGGGGGAGTCACTGAAGCTTTCTTT. This gives the protein CASSYMGGVTEAFF.

The chain is built from TRBV7-9 and TRBJ2-7; tentatively, D is TRBD2 (6 bases). Trimming pared 3 bases from V and 3 bases from J, leaving 18 bases between. The CDR3 runs to 16 residues. Germline CDR1 SEHNR, CDR2 FQNEAQ (reference sequence). DNA for the CDR3: TGTGCCAGCAGCTTGCCGGAGGGAAAGGTCCTCTACGAGCAGTACTTC. Translating it yields CASSLPEGKVLYEQYF.